This T cell receptor (beta chain) was sequenced for a study of blood T cell repertoires in COVID-19. Sequenced by immunoSEQ multiplex PCR; TCRdb stores in-frame clones only, minus some. Of fewer than 200,000 clones listed, just under 85% are singletons. This CDR3 has 14 residues. Germline V gives CDR1 LNHDA, CDR2 SQIVND (reference sequence). The junction had 11 bases not matched to a gene; V was cut back by 6 bases and J by 6 bases. The receptor was isolated from a middle-aged man who had recovered from COVID-19. V is TRBV19 and J is TRBJ2-7; 7 bases map to TRBD2. The sample taken for sequencing was peripheral blood. CDR3 DNA sequence: TGTGCCAGTAGCCCCGGAGGGAGGGTCCCCGAGCAGTACTTC. Its translation is CASSPGGRVPEQYF.